Given below is one T cell receptor beta chain in context. Its specificity is unknown. Primers for the PCR totalled 60 Vbeta and 13 Jbeta. Original processing methods: Unique TCR beta chains totaled around 86 million in a later count, with roughly 10 million of them shared. Profiling relied on immunoSEQ multiplex PCR, and the TCRdb table lists in-frame clones only, not all of them. Clonal size and the V and J genes are those of that table, whereas D and trimming came from the DNA. The sample includes around 140,000 clones, roughly 79% of them seen just once. The source of the sample is a study of cytomegalovirus exposure and HLA in healthy donors. General study points: Further analysis was carried out later, and it showed several of the most significant clusters appearing linked to common viral pathogens. Later analysis suggested most CMV-associated TCR beta chains were HLA-restricted.

Sequencing was carried out using PBMCs. The receptor's source is a male donor in good health and CMV-seronegative.

CDR3 nucleotides: TGTGCCAGCAGTAAACAGGGGGACACTGAAGCTTTCTTT. As protein: CASSKQGDTEAFF. The rearrangement uses TRBV7-9 and TRBJ1-1, with 8 bases lining up with TRBD1. CDR3 length: 13 amino acids. Germline CDR1 reads SEHNR; CDR2 reads FQNEAQ (reference sequence). V trimming: 6 bases; J trimming: 3 bases; junction bases outside the gene matches: 3.